This TCR beta chain appears in the sequencing data of a study of blood T cell repertoires in COVID-19. Background on the study: Sources were T cells, B-cell-depleted T cells, or PBMCs; the material itself was cDNA or gDNA.

In this sample, this clone turned up a few times. Germline CDR1 is SGHRS and CDR2 is YFSETQ. With V trimmed by 0 bases and J by 9 bases, 0 bases remained unmatched. This CDR3 is built from 14 residues. The Seattle patients joined while their infection was active and were tracked longitudinally afterward. Original handling: Amplified reference gene primers provided the basis for estimating nucleated cell counts. Only in-frame clones appear in the TCRdb table, and some are missing; sequencing was by immunoSEQ multiplex PCR. The V and J calls and the clone size are those of that table, but D and trimming were determined from the DNA. The data show approximately 320,000 clones, with just under 90% seen just once and roughly 11% held by the top ten.

This sequence was found in a woman in her 30s with COVID-19, enrolled during active disease. Input material: peripheral blood. The rearrangement uses TRBV5-1 and TRBJ2-1, with 13 bases lining up with TRBD2. This chain's CDR3 is CASSLGLAGGEQFF. CDR3 nucleotide sequence: TGCGCCAGCAGCTTGGGACTAGCGGGGGGTGAGCAGTTCTTC.